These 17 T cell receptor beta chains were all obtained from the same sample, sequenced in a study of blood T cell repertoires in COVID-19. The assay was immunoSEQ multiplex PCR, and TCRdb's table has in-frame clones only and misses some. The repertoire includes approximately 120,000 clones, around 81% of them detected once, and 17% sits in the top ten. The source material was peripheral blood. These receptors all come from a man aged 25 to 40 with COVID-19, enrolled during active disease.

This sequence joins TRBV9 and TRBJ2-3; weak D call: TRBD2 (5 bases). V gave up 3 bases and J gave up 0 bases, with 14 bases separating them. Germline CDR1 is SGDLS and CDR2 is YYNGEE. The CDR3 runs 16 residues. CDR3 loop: CASSGGRTSSTDTQYF. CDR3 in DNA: TGTGCCAGCAGCGGAGGGCGGACGTCTAGCACAGATACGCAGTATTTT. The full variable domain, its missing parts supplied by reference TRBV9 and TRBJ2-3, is DSGVTQTPKHLITATGQRVTLRCSPRSGDLSVYWYQQSLDQGLQFLIQYYNGEERAKGNILERFSAQQFPDLHSELNLSSLELGDSALYFCASSGGRTSSTDTQYFGPGTRLTVL.

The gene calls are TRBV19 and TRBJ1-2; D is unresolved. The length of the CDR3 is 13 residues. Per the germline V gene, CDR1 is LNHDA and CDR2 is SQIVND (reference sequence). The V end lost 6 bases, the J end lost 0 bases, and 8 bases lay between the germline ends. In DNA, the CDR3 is TGTGCCAGTAGGGTAAACACTAACTATGGCTACACCTTC. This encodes CASRVNTNYGYTF.

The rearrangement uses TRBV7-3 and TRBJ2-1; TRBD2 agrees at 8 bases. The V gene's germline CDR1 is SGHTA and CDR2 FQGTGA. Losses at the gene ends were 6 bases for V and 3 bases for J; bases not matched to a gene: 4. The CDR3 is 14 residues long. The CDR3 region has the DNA TGTGCCAGCAGGGGCGGGAGGAACTACAATGAGCAGTTCTTC. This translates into CASRGGRNYNEQFF.

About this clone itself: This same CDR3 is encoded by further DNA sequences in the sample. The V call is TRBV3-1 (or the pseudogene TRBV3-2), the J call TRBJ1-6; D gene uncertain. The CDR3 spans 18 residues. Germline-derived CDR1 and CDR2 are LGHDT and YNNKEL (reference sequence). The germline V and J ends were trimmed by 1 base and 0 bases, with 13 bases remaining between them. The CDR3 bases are TGTGCCAGCAGCCAAGGTGGGCATTTGAGCTCCTATAATTCACCCCTCCACTTT. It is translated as CASSQGGHLSSYNSPLHF.

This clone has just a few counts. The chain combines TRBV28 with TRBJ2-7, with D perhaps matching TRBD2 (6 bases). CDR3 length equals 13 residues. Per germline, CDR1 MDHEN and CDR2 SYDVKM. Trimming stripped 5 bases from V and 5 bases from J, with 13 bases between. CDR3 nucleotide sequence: TGTGCCAGCAGTCGAGGAGGGATCCACGAGCAGTACTTC. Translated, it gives CASSRGGIHEQYF. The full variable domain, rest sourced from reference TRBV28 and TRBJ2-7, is DVKVTQSSRYLVKRTGEKVFLECVQDMDHENMFWYRQDPGLGLRLIYFSYDVKMKEKGDIPEGYSVSREKKERFSLILESASTNQTSMYLCASSRGGIHEQYFGPGTRLTVT.

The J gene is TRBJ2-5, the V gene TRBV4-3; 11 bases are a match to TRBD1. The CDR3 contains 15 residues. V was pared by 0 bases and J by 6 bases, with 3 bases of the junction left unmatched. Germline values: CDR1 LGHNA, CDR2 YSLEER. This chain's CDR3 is CASSQDGTGGKTQYF. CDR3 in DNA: TGCGCCAGCAGCCAAGACGGGACAGGGGGAAAGACCCAGTACTTC.

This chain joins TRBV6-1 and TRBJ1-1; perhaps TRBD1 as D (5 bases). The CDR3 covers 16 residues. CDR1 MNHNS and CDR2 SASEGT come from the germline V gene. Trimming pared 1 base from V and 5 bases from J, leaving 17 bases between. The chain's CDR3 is CASSEVTIVGGTEAFF. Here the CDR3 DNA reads TGTGCCAGCAGTGAAGTTACAATCGTCGGGGGGACTGAAGCTTTCTTT.

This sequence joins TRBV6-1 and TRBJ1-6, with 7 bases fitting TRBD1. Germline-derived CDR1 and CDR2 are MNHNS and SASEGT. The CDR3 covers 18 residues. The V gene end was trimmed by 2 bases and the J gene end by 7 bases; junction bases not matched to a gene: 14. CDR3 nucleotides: TGTGCCAGCAGTGAAAAGCCCCAGGGGGTAGTGAACAATTCACCCCTCCACTTT. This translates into CASSEKPQGVVNNSPLHF.

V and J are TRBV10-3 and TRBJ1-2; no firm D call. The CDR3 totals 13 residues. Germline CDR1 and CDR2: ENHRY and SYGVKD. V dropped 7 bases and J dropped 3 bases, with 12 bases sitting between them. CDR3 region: CAINNGEDYGYTF. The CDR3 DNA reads TGTGCCATCAACAACGGAGAGGACTATGGCTACACCTTC.

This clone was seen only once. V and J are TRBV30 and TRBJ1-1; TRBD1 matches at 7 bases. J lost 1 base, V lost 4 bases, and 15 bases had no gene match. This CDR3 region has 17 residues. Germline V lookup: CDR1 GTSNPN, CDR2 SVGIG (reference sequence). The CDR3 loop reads CAWKAWPTGQKNTEAFF. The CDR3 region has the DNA TGTGCCTGGAAAGCATGGCCGACGGGACAGAAGAACACTGAAGCTTTCTTT.

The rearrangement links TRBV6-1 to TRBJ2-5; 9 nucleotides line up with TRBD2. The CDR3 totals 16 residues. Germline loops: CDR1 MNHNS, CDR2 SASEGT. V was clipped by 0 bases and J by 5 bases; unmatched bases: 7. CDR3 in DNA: TGTGCCAGCAGTGAAGCGGGAAGCGGGAGGCTGGAGACCCAGTACTTC. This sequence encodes CASSEAGSGRLETQYF.

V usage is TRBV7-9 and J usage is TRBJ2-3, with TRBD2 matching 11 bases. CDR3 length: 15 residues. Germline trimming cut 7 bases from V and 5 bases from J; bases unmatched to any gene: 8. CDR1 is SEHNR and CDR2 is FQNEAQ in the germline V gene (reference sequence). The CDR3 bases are TGTGCCAGCACCTACGATACTAGCGGGGGAGATACGCAGTATTTT. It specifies CASTYDTSGGDTQYF.

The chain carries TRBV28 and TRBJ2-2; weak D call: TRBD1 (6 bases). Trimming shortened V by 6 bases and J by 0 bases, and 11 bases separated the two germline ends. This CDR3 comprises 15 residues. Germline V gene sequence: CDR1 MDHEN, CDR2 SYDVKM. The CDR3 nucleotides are TGTGCCAGCAGCCGGACAGAATCGAACACCGGGGAGCTGTTTTTT. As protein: CASSRTESNTGELFF.

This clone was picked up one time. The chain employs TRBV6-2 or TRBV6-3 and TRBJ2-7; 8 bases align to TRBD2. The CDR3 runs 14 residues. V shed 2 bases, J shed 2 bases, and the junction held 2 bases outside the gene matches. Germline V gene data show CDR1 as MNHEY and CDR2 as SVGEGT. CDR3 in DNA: TGTGCCAGCAGTTACCTCGGGGGGGCCTACGAGCAGTACTTC. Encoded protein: CASSYLGGAYEQYF.

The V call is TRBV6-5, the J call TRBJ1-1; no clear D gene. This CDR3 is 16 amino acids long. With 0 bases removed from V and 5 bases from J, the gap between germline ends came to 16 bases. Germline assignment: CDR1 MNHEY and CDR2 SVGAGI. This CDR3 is CASSYSSGRAGTEAFF. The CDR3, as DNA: TGTGCCAGCAGTTACTCAAGCGGACGGGCCGGGACTGAAGCTTTCTTT.

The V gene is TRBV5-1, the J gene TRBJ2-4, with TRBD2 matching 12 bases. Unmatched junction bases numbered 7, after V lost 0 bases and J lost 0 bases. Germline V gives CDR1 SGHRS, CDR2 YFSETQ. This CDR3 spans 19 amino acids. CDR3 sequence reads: CASSLELAGGSLAKNIQYF. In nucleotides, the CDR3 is TGCGCCAGCAGCTTGGAACTAGCGGGGGGCTCACTAGCCAAAAACATTCAGTACTTC.

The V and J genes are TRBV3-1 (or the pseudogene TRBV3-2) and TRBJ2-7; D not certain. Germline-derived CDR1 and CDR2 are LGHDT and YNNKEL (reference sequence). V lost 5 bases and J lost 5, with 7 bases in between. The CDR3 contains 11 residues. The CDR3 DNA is TGTGCCAGCAGCTTAAGCCACGAGCAGTACTTC. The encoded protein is CASSLSHEQYF.